A selection of T cell receptor beta chains follows, all from one sample in a study of T cell repertoires in cytomegalovirus infection. One entry per CDR3 protein, called by TCRdb with MiXCR from the reads. Of around 320,000 distinct CDR3 sequences in the sample, more than 8% were seen once. The sequencing input was PBMCs. The receptor source for this set is a human donor in good health (CMV status not recorded). Some clones in this sample may be carry-over from other donors' samples. Both conserved end residues are part of each CDR3. D genes are given only for firm matches. Not every row has a clone size; where given, it reads once, few, many or a size class.

many	TRBD1	TRBV7-2	TRBJ1-5	TGTGCCAGCAGCTTAGTAGGACAGGGCGTCAATCAGCCCCAGCATTTT	CASSLVGQGVNQPQHF
many	TRBD2	TRBV28	TRBJ2-1	TGTGCCAGCAGTCCGAACAGCGGGAGTTTCAATGAGCAGTTCTTC	CASSPNSGSFNEQFF
.	.	TRBV7-2	TRBJ2-5	TGTGCCAGCAGCTTCTACGTCGATGAGACCCAGTACTTC	CASSFYVDETQYF
.	TRBD1	TRBV6-2/TRBV6-3	TRBJ2-2	TGTGCCAGCACTTCCGGGACAGGGATCGGGGAGCTGTTTTTT	CASTSGTGIGELFF
.	.	TRBV5-6	TRBJ1-3	TGTGCCAGCAGCCCAGAAGGAAACACCATATATTTT	CASSPEGNTIYF
.	.	TRBV5-5	TRBJ1-1	TGTGCCAGCACTTTAGGGGGGGTATACACTGAAGCTTTCTTT	CASTLGGVYTEAFF
few	TRBD2	TRBV6-6	TRBJ2-7	TGTGCCAGCAGTTACTTAGCGGGCTACGAGCAGTACTTC	CASSYLAGYEQYF
.	.	TRBV7-9	TRBJ2-2	TGTGCCAGCAGCTTTGCCGACAGGCGCACCGGGGAGCTGTTTTTT	CASSFADRRTGELFF
many	.	TRBV4-2	TRBJ2-6	TGTGCCAGCAGCCACTCCACCAGGGTTTTTGGGGCCAACGTCCTGACTTTC	CASSHSTRVFGANVLTF
few	TRBD2	TRBV5-1	TRBJ2-1	TGCGCCAGCAGCTTGGCCGACCCAGGGAGGGATGAGCAGTTCTTC	CASSLADPGRDEQFF
.	TRBD2	TRBV2	TRBJ2-7	TGTGCCAGCAGTGGCTCACTGAGCGGGGCACTTGGCGAGCAGTACTTC	CASSGSLSGALGEQYF
many	.	TRBV7-6	TRBJ1-1	TGTGCCAGCAGTACCACGGGGGTGAACACTGAAGCTTTCTTT	CASSTTGVNTEAFF
few	TRBD1	TRBV3-1	TRBJ1-3	TGTGCCAGCAGACGGGACAGGAGCTCTGGAAACACCATATATTTT	CASRRDRSSGNTIYF
many	TRBD1	TRBV6-1	TRBJ2-3	TGTGCCAGCAAACCACGGACAGGGGTGGAAGATACGCAGTATTTT	CASKPRTGVEDTQYF
.	.	TRBV25-1	TRBJ1-1	TGTGCCAGCAGTGAATGGTCGGGCATGAACACTGAAGCTTTCTTT	CASSEWSGMNTEAFF
.	.	TRBV4-3	TRBJ1-5	TGCGCCAGCAGCCAAAGGGCAGATTATCAGCCCCAGCATTTT	CASSQRADYQPQHF
few	.	TRBV7-2	TRBJ1-3	TGTGCCAGCAGCTTAGATTTTGGGGGATCTGGAAACACCATATATTTT	CASSLDFGGSGNTIYF
few	.	TRBV4-1	TRBJ1-1	TGCGCCAGCAGCCAAGATTTAACTGAAGCTTTCTTT	CASSQDLTEAFF
.	.	TRBV18	TRBJ2-7	TGTGCCAGCTCACCCTCCCCCTCCTACGAGCAGTACTTC	CASSPSPSYEQYF
many	TRBD1	TRBV6-1	TRBJ1-2	TGTGCCAGCAGTGAAGAACGGGACAGCCCCTTATATGGCTACACCTTC	CASSEERDSPLYGYTF
many	.	TRBV7-8	TRBJ2-1	TGTGCCAGCAGCTTGACAGAATACAATGAGCAGTTCTTC	CASSLTEYNEQFF
many	.	TRBV10-3	TRBJ1-2	TGTGCCATCAGTGAGCGTGGGGGAAAGGGGTATGGCTACACCTTC	CAISERGGKGYGYTF
.	TRBD2	TRBV20-1	TRBJ2-7	TGCAGTGCTCTCAAGCGGGAGGGCCGGTACGAGCAGTACTTC	CSALKREGRYEQYF
many	TRBD2	TRBV9	TRBJ2-2	TGTGCCAGCAGCGTAGTGTCAGCGGGGGACCCCCTTGGTCGAACCGGGGAGCTGTTTTTT	CASSVVSAGDPLGRTGELFF
many	.	TRBV19	TRBJ2-1	TGTGCCAGTAGTTTTGGAGGGCCGATCGACAATGAGCAGTTCTTC	CASSFGGPIDNEQFF
many	TRBD2	TRBV7-2	TRBJ2-7	TGTGCCAGCAGCTTAGTCCCTAGCGGGATCCTCTCCTACGAGCAGTACTTC	CASSLVPSGILSYEQYF
few	TRBD1	TRBV19	TRBJ1-2	TGTGCCAGTGCCGGGACAGGGTTATATGGCTACACCTTC	CASAGTGLYGYTF
many	.	TRBV7-2	TRBJ2-3	TGTGCCAGCAGCTTAGCGTCTTCCCCAGTCCCCAGTACGCAGTATTTT	CASSLASSPVPSTQYF
.	TRBD1	TRBV12-3/TRBV12-4	TRBJ2-5	TGTGCCAGCAGAACACAGGGGATAGGGGAGACCCAGTACTTC	CASRTQGIGETQYF
few	.	TRBV24-1	TRBJ1-1	TGTGCCACCCTAGCAACCCCCGGGGGGCCTGAAGCTTTCTTT	CATLATPGGPEAFF
many	.	TRBV7-6	TRBJ2-1	TGTGCCAGCAGCTTAGCTGGGGGTGAGCAGTTCTTC	CASSLAGGEQFF
few	TRBD2	TRBV6-2/TRBV6-3	TRBJ2-3	TGTGCCAGCAGTTACTCGCTAGCGGGGGCCTCCGTCAATCGGGATACGCAGTATTTT	CASSYSLAGASVNRDTQYF